This T cell receptor beta chain is drawn from a study of cytomegalovirus exposure and HLA in healthy donors. Study results and limitations: CMV serostatus was the only immune exposure information that was available. In an earlier analysis, most TCR beta V segments were productive about 87% or about 30% of the time. For TCR beta chains, V- and J-gene trimming was later linked to a missense DCLRE1C variant.

About this clone itself: Its antigen is unidentified.

The PCR made use of 60 Vbeta and 13 Jbeta primers. Repertoires were generated with immunoSEQ multiplex PCR, while TCRdb's copy carries only in-frame clones and drops some. The sample carries some 150,000 clones, approximately 82% recorded once. The V end was cut by 0 bases, the J end by 13 bases, with 21 bases between. The germline V gene encodes CDR1 MNHNS and CDR2 SASEGT. There are 15 residues in the CDR3. Sequenced sample: PBMCs. The chain couples TRBV6-1 to TRBJ1-1; D uncertain. The receptor was isolated from a woman between 45 and 60 years old in good health and CMV-seropositive. The DNA for the CDR3 is TGTGCCAGCAGTGAAGCGCCCTCGGGAGTAAATAGAAGTTTCTTT. Translating it yields CASSEAPSGVNRSFF.